The 3 T cell receptor beta chains below come from one sample, sequenced in a study of OX40 agonist ivuxolimab in advanced cancers. Measured with immunoSEQ multiplex PCR; TCRdb has only the in-frame clones, and not every one. The top ten hold over 0.7% of the sample, which has 55,000 to 60,000 clones, around four fifths seen once. The source material was CD4+ or CD8+ T cells sorted from blood, sampled in a trial of the OX40 agonist ivuxolimab. The receptors derive from an adult with an advanced solid tumor such as melanoma, head and neck, liver or kidney cancer.

This chain uses TRBV6-1 with TRBJ2-7, with D possibly being TRBD1 (5 bases). The CDR3 extends over 15 amino acids. Trimming removed 4 bases from V and 0 bases from J, with 13 bases in between. Germline assignment: CDR1 MNHNS and CDR2 SASEGT. This chain's CDR3 is CASSATPQGSYEQYF. In nucleotides, the CDR3 is TGTGCCAGCAGTGCGACACCTCAGGGCTCCTACGAGCAGTACTTC.

This chain links TRBV6-1 with TRBJ1-4; D is possibly TRBD1 (5 bases). Germline V gives CDR1 MNHNS, CDR2 SASEGT. V was cut by 5 bases and J by 5 bases, with 9 bases left in between. This CDR3 is 13 amino acids long. CDR3 loop: CASSLNRNEKLFF. Written as DNA, the CDR3 is TGTGCCAGCAGTCTGAACAGGAATGAAAAACTGTTTTTT.

There are a few counts of this clone. The rearrangement uses TRBV10-2 and TRBJ2-7, with 9 bases aligning to TRBD1. Germline CDR1 reads WSHSY; CDR2 reads SAAADI. V lost 6 bases to trimming and J lost 5 bases; unmatched junction nucleotides: 8. CDR3 length: 14 residues. Here the CDR3 reads CASREGQGGNEQYF. CDR3 in DNA: TGCGCCAGCAGGGAGGGACAGGGCGGAAACGAGCAGTACTTC.